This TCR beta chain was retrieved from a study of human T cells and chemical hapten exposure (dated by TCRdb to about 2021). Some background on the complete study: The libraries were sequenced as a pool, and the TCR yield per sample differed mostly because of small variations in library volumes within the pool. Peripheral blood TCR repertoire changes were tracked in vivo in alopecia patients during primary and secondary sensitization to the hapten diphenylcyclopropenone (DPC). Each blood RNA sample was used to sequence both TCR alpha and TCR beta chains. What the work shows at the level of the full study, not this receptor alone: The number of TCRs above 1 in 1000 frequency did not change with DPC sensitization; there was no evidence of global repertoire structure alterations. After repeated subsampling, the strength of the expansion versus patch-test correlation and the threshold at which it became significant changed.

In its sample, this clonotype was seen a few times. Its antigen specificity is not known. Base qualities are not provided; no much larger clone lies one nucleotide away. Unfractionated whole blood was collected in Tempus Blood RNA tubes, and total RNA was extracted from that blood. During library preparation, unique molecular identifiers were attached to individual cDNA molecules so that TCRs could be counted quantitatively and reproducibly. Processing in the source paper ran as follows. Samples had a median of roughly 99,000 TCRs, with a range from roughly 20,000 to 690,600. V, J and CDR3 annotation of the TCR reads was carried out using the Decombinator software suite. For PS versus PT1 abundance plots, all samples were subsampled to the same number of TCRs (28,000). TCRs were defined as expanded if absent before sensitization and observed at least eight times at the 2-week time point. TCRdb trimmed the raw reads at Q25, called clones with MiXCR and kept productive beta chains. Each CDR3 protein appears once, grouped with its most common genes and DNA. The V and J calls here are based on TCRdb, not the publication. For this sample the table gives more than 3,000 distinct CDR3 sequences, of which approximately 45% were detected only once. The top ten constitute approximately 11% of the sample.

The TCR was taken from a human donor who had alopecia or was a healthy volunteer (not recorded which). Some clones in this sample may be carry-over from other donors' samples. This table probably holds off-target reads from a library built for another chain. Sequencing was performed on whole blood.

The CDR3 in this case is CSVDPILADTQYF. The sequence in DNA is TGCAGCGTTGATCCTATCCTAGCGGATACGCAGTATTTT. The chain is assembled from TRBV29-1 and TRBJ2-3; TRBD2 might be the D gene, on 6 matching bases. CDR1 and CDR2, per the germline V gene, are SQVTM and ANQGSEA. From its cysteine to its phenylalanine, the CDR3 spans 13 amino acids. Solely the CDR3 DNA is kept, with 39 bases framed from the first base. V lost 3 bases and J lost 6 bases; the stretch between them is 13 bases long.